These 26 T cell receptor beta chains were all obtained from the same sample, sequenced in a study of radiation and T cells in renal cell carcinoma. Time point: blood 2 weeks post-SBRT. Treatment given: 15 Gy SBRT to primary tumor, nephrectomy 4 weeks later. Sequencing used immunoSEQ multiplex PCR; TCRdb keeps in-frame clones, though not all of them. The sample yields 150,000 to 160,000 clones, about 91% seen once. The sequences come from blood, collected from a patient whose treatment included radiotherapy and nephrectomy. The receptors were gathered from a woman aged 50 to 60 with renal cell carcinoma.

The J gene is TRBJ1-1, the V gene TRBV19; TRBD1 agrees at 9 bases. With 3 bases clipped from V and 5 bases from J, the junction kept 22 bases outside the gene matches. The CDR3 has 20 amino acids. In germline, CDR1 is LNHDA, CDR2 SQIVND (reference sequence). CDR3 coding DNA: TGTGCCAGTAGTATTTACCCAACAGGGGGCGAAAGAATAATTAAGACTGAAGCTTTCTTT. This gives the protein CASSIYPTGGERIIKTEAFF.

The chain carries TRBV7-2 and TRBJ2-5; the D is unclear. From germline, CDR1 is SGHTA and CDR2 FQGNSA. The ends were cut back, 1 base at V and 5 bases at J, with 8 bases in the middle. The CDR3 totals 13 residues. CDR3 DNA: TGTGCCAGCAGCTTAGTGTTCGGGGAGACCCAGTACTTC. Amino acid sequence: CASSLVFGETQYF.

This chain links TRBV2 with TRBJ2-5; 11 nucleotides agree with TRBD1. V lost 6 bases and J lost 5; bases outside the gene matches: 8. CDR3 length: 15 residues. CDR1 SNHLY and CDR2 FYNNEI come from the germline V gene. CDR3: CASRGGQGARETQYF. The CDR3 nucleotides read TGTGCCAGCAGGGGAGGACAGGGGGCTAGGGAGACCCAGTACTTC.

This chain connects TRBV7-3 to TRBJ2-3, with TRBD1 as a possible D gene (6 bases). Germline-derived CDR1 and CDR2 are SGHTA and FQGTGA. The CDR3 consists of 16 residues. Trimming stripped 5 bases from V and 3 bases from J, with 18 bases between. DNA for the CDR3: TGTGCCAGCAGCGACCAACCAGGGGCGCGGACAGATACGCAGTATTTT. It specifies CASSDQPGARTDTQYF.

The chain carries TRBV18 and TRBJ2-3; 7 bases match TRBD2. CDR3 length: 15 residues. The ends lost 2 bases at V and 2 bases at J; junction bases unmatched: 4. Germline CDR1 KGHSH, CDR2 LQKENI. CDR3 sequence reads: CASSPFGGSTDTQYF. The CDR3 bases are TGTGCCAGCTCACCATTCGGGGGGTCCACAGATACGCAGTATTTT.

This chain links TRBV6-6 with TRBJ2-7; a possible D gene is TRBD2 (6 bases). The length of the CDR3 is 13 residues. Germline CDR1 is MNHNY and CDR2 is SVGAGI (reference sequence). With 2 bases removed from V and 3 bases from J, the gap between germline ends came to 8 bases. CDR3 in DNA: TGTGCCAGCAGTTACCTTAGCGGCTACGAGCAGTACTTC. It yields the protein CASSYLSGYEQYF.

CDR3: CASSSPGQTINEQFF. DNA for the CDR3: TGTGCCAGCAGCTCTCCGGGACAGACAATCAATGAGCAGTTCTTC. The chain uses TRBV5-4 and TRBJ2-1; 7 bases align to TRBD1. Trimming removed 3 bases from V and 6 bases from J; junction bases left unmatched: 9. There are 15 residues in the CDR3. CDR1 is SGHNT, CDR2 YYREEE, per germline (reference sequence).

The chain's CDR3 is CASSFGTTYEQYF. DNA for the CDR3: TGTGCCAGCAGCTTTGGGACTACCTACGAGCAGTACTTC. The chain is built from TRBV11-3 and TRBJ2-7, with 7 bases matching TRBD2. V lost 3 bases and J lost 2; bases outside the gene matches: 1. CDR3 length equals 13 residues. CDR1 and CDR2 from the germline V gene are SGHNT and YENEEA. Using reference TRBV11-3 and TRBJ2-7 for the parts outside the CDR3, the full variable domain is EAGVVQSPRYKIIEKKQPVAFWCNPISGHNTLYWYLQNLGQGPELLIRYENEEAVDDSQLPKDRFSAERLKGVDSTLKIQPAELGDSAVYLCASSFGTTYEQYFGPGTRLTVT.

This chain connects TRBV4-1 to TRBJ2-2; TRBD2 agrees at 8 bases. Trimming removed 2 bases from V and 7 bases from J; junction bases left unmatched: 9. CDR1 and CDR2 from the germline V gene are MGHRA and YSYEKL. The CDR3 consists of 16 residues. This CDR3 is CASSQQAGAGFGELFF. CDR3 sequence (DNA): TGCGCCAGCAGCCAACAAGCGGGGGCGGGGTTCGGGGAGCTGTTTTTT.

This clone appeared a single time. The gene calls are TRBV19 and TRBJ1-1; TRBD1 aligns across 7 bases. The CDR3 spans 13 residues. V gave up 6 bases and J gave up 0 bases; unmatched junction bases: 1. CDR1 and CDR2 from the germline V gene are LNHDA and SQIVND (reference sequence). The CDR3 loop reads CASRGQMNTEAFF. The CDR3 DNA sequence: TGTGCCAGTAGGGGACAGATGAACACTGAAGCTTTCTTT. The full variable domain, rest sourced from reference TRBV19 and TRBJ1-1, is DGGITQSPKYLFRKEGQNVTLSCEQNLNHDAMYWYRQDPGQGLRLIYYSQIVNDFQKGDIAEGYSVSREKKESFPLTVTSAQKNPTAFYLCASRGQMNTEAFFGQGTRLTVV.

The chain is built from TRBV4-1 and TRBJ1-2; D is unresolved. V was pared by 0 bases and J by 3 bases, with 8 bases between. The CDR3 is 14 residues long. CDR1 MGHRA and CDR2 YSYEKL come from the germline V gene. Written as DNA, the CDR3 is TGCGCCAGCAGCCAAGAGTACTCTGACTATGGCTACACCTTC. Amino acids: CASSQEYSDYGYTF.

CDR3 loop: CASSPVTGEHTEAFF. DNA for the CDR3: TGTGCCAGCAGCCCTGTGACAGGGGAGCACACTGAAGCTTTCTTT. The J gene is TRBJ1-1, the V gene TRBV7-9, with 8 bases matching TRBD1. The germline CDR1 and CDR2 sequences are SEHNR and FQNEAQ (reference sequence). The junction had 8 bases not matched to a gene; V was cut back by 5 bases and J by 3 bases. The CDR3 consists of 15 residues.

The rearrangement links TRBV10-3 to TRBJ1-6, with D maybe TRBD1 (6 bases). Germline CDR1 is ENHRY and CDR2 is SYGVKD. Between the trimmed V and J ends, which lost 6 bases and 0 bases, there was a span of 6 bases. The CDR3 has 14 residues. The CDR3 loop is CAIRDSSYNSPLHF. DNA for the CDR3: TGTGCCATCAGGGACAGCTCCTATAATTCACCCCTCCACTTT.

The chain is built from TRBV10-1 and TRBJ2-7, with D maybe TRBD1 (5 bases). The germline gives CDR1 WNHNN, CDR2 SYGVQD (reference sequence). The CDR3 length is 14 residues. Trimming shortened V by 1 base and J by 5 bases, and 12 bases separated the two germline ends. CDR3: CASSEYRIGDEQYF. DNA of the CDR3: TGCGCCAGCAGTGAGTACAGGATTGGTGACGAGCAGTACTTC.

The chain joins TRBV4-2 to TRBJ1-1; tentative D call: TRBD1 (5 bases). V was shortened by 3 bases and J by 1 base, with 9 bases between the two germline ends. This CDR3 has 14 amino acids. The germline V gene encodes CDR1 LGHNA and CDR2 YNFKEQ. The CDR3 DNA is TGTGCCAGCAGCCAGAACGACAGGAACACTGAAGCTTTCTTT. It translates to CASSQNDRNTEAFF.

The J gene is TRBJ2-7, the V gene TRBV6-4; 11 positions agree with TRBD2. V was clipped by 2 bases and J by 0 bases; unmatched bases: 3. Germline-derived CDR1 and CDR2 are MRHNA and SNTAGT. There are 16 residues in the CDR3. The CDR3 loop reads CASSDRLAGSSYEQYF. The CDR3 coding sequence is TGTGCCAGCAGTGACAGACTAGCGGGGAGCTCCTACGAGCAGTACTTC.

CDR3 sequence reads: CASGTSGALYNEQFF. The CDR3 region has the DNA TGTGCCAGCGGGACTAGCGGGGCCCTCTACAATGAGCAGTTCTTC. J is TRBJ2-1 and V is TRBV2, with TRBD2 matching 13 bases. CDR3 length: 15 residues. V lost 8 bases, J lost 3 bases, and 4 bases stayed unmatched. The germline V gene encodes CDR1 SNHLY and CDR2 FYNNEI.

The chain is built from TRBV2 and TRBJ2-2; 12 nucleotides agree with TRBD2. The CDR3 is made up of 21 amino acids. Trimming took 3 bases from V and 0 from J; bases not matched to a gene: 14. From germline, CDR1 is SNHLY and CDR2 FYNNEI. In DNA, the CDR3 is TGTGCCAGCAGTGACCTTCGGAGAGGGACTAGCGGGTGGACGAACACCGGGGAGCTGTTTTTT. Its protein is CASSDLRRGTSGWTNTGELFF.

V usage is TRBV6-5 and J usage is TRBJ1-3; D is possibly TRBD1 (6 bases). CDR1 and CDR2 (germline): MNHEY, SVGAGI. This CDR3 is 14 amino acids long. The V end lost 5 bases, the J end lost 1 base, and 9 bases lay between the germline ends. CDR3 nucleotides: TGTGCCAGCAGTGGGGGCGGGTCTGGAAACACCATATATTTT. Protein sequence: CASSGGGSGNTIYF.

This rearrangement joins TRBV27 to TRBJ2-2, with D maybe TRBD1 (6 bases). Trimming cost V 4 bases and J 4 bases, with 10 bases left between them. The length of the CDR3 is 14 residues. The V gene's germline CDR1 is MNHEY and CDR2 SMNVEV (reference sequence). CDR3 region: CASSYRALTGELFF. The CDR3, as DNA: TGTGCCAGCAGTTACAGGGCCCTCACCGGGGAGCTGTTTTTT.

V gene TRBV7-9 combines with J gene TRBJ1-3, with D uncertain. Germline V gene data show CDR1 as SEHNR and CDR2 as FQNEAQ (reference sequence). Trimming shortened V by 2 bases and J by 4 bases, and 3 bases separated the two germline ends. This CDR3 has 12 residues. CDR3 in DNA: TGTGCCAGCAGCTTAAGAGGAAACACCATATATTTT. Translated: CASSLRGNTIYF.

V gene TRBV29-1 combines with J gene TRBJ2-1, with 10 positions matching TRBD2. J gave up 7 bases and V 4 bases, and 10 bases lay outside the gene matches. The length of the CDR3 is 15 residues. Looked up from germline, CDR1 is SQVTM and CDR2 is ANQGSEA. This CDR3 reads CSVVGSGGGPNEQFF. The CDR3 DNA sequence: TGCAGCGTTGTAGGGAGCGGGGGGGGTCCGAATGAGCAGTTCTTC.

This rearrangement joins TRBV2 to TRBJ1-5; D is unresolved. Per the germline V gene, CDR1 is SNHLY and CDR2 is FYNNEI. V was cut by 3 bases and J by 7 bases, with 10 bases left in between. CDR3 length equals 13 residues. Here the CDR3 DNA reads TGTGCCAGCAGTGATCAGGATTGGCAGCCCCAGCATTTT. It codes for CASSDQDWQPQHF.

The chain links TRBV9 to TRBJ1-5, with TRBD1 matching over 9 bases. The CDR3 length is 15 residues. Germline V gene lookup returns CDR1 SGDLS and CDR2 YYNGEE. J gave up 4 bases and V 3 bases, and 5 bases lay outside the gene matches. CDR3 protein: CASSAWDRVNQPQHF. CDR3 DNA sequence: TGTGCCAGCAGCGCCTGGGACAGGGTTAATCAGCCCCAGCATTTT. The full variable domain, completed using reference TRBV9 and TRBJ1-5, is DSGVTQTPKHLITATGQRVTLRCSPRSGDLSVYWYQQSLDQGLQFLIQYYNGEERAKGNILERFSAQQFPDLHSELNLSSLELGDSALYFCASSAWDRVNQPQHFGDGTRLSIL.

V is TRBV19 and J is TRBJ2-1, with TRBD2 as a possible D gene (6 bases). V gave up 5 bases and J gave up 15 bases, with 17 bases separating them. CDR1 is LNHDA and CDR2 is SQIVND in the germline V gene (reference sequence). This CDR3 spans 12 amino acids. CDR3 in DNA: TGTGCCAGTAGTCCCGGAGGGGTCGGGCGGTTCTTC. Its protein product is CASSPGGVGRFF.

The chain is built from TRBV7-3 and TRBJ1-1; D is ambiguous. The CDR3 runs 14 residues. Germline V gene data show CDR1 as SGHTA and CDR2 as FQGTGA. The V and J ends lost 5 bases and 0 bases respectively, with 10 bases between them. The CDR3 region is CASSLSLVNTEAFF. In nucleotides, the CDR3 is TGTGCCAGCAGCCTATCCCTGGTGAACACTGAAGCTTTCTTT.